Shown below are 19 T cell receptor beta chains from a single sample sequenced in a study of cytomegalovirus exposure and HLA in healthy donors. Vbeta (60) and Jbeta (13) primers were used in the PCR. Produced via immunoSEQ multiplex PCR; TCRdb's table is partial and in-frame only. The data hold some 93,000 clones, with around 9.6% observed a single time. Sequences were obtained from PBMCs. The receptors come from a man aged 50-60 years in good health and CMV-seropositive.

The J gene is TRBJ2-1, the V gene TRBV6-1; D possibly corresponds to TRBD2 (5 bases). This CDR3 has 15 residues. The germline V and J ends were trimmed by 10 bases and 7 bases, with 23 bases remaining between them. Germline V gives CDR1 MNHNS, CDR2 SASEGT. The CDR3 loop is CATSERVAGNNEQFF. Written as DNA, the CDR3 is TGTGCCACCTCTGAACGAGTTGCCGGGAATAATGAGCAGTTCTTC.

This rearrangement joins TRBV7-3 to TRBJ1-5; D is ambiguous. V shed 1 base and J shed 5 bases, with 6 bases lying between them. CDR3 size: 13 residues. In germline, CDR1 is SGHTA, CDR2 FQGTGA. CDR3 loop: CASSLRSDQPQHF. CDR3 sequence (DNA): TGTGCCAGCAGCTTAAGGTCGGATCAGCCCCAGCATTTT.

In this sample, this clone turned up a few times. This chain joins TRBV5-1 and TRBJ1-6; D may be TRBD1 (5 bases). The germline CDR1 and CDR2 sequences are SGHRS and YFSETQ. Trimming pared 1 base from V and 9 bases from J, leaving 17 bases between. The CDR3 is made up of 16 amino acids. In DNA form, the CDR3 reads TGCGCCAGCAGCTTGAACACTCGGGGGAATGGTTCACCCCTCCACTTT. Protein product: CASSLNTRGNGSPLHF.

The rearrangement joins TRBV27 to TRBJ2-3; D call uncertain. Germline V gene data show CDR1 as MNHEY and CDR2 as SMNVEV (reference sequence). The CDR3 is 13 residues long. V was cut by 3 bases and J by 1 base, with 5 bases left in between. CDR3 in DNA: TGTGCCAGCAGTTTTACAGGCACAGATACGCAGTATTTT. Amino acid sequence: CASSFTGTDTQYF.

V and J are TRBV5-8 and TRBJ1-5; 8 positions match TRBD1. CDR1 SGHTS and CDR2 YDEGEE come from the germline V gene. With V trimmed by 3 bases and J by 7 bases, 3 bases remained unmatched. CDR3 length equals 13 residues. CDR3 sequence: CASSYDRGQPQHF. CDR3 coding DNA: TGTGCCAGCAGCTACGACAGGGGCCAGCCCCAGCATTTT. Variable domain in full (rest from reference TRBV5-8 and TRBJ1-5): EAGVTQSPTHLIKTRGQQATLRCSPISGHTSVYWYQQALGLGLQFLLWYDEGEERNRGNFPPRFSGRQFPNYSSELNVNALELEDSALYLCASSYDRGQPQHFGDGTRLSIL.

This clone has more than one count but fewer than ten. One end of the junction is discordant with germline, which a read error may explain. The chain couples TRBV6-5 to TRBJ2-7, with D perhaps matching TRBD1 (7 bases). The CDR3 covers 13 residues. Germline loops: CDR1 MNHEY, CDR2 SVGAGI. The CDR3 sequence: CASSYSKTGRDIF. The CDR3 DNA reads as TGTGCCAGCAGTTACTCGAAGACAGGGCGGGATATCTTC.

This clone was observed a handful of times. The chain couples TRBV28 to TRBJ2-2; 7 bases are shared with TRBD1. Germline CDR1 MDHEN, CDR2 SYDVKM. V was pared by 5 bases and J by 5 bases, with 14 bases of the junction left unmatched. The CDR3 sequence is 17 residues long. The CDR3 loop is CASSGYGTAKGTGELFF. DNA for the CDR3: TGTGCCAGCAGTGGATACGGGACAGCCAAGGGAACCGGGGAGCTGTTTTTT.

This clone came up a few times. The chain carries TRBV29-1 and TRBJ2-1, with D possibly being TRBD2 (7 bases). Trimming removed 6 bases at V and 6 bases at J, with 18 bases between. The CDR3 has 14 amino acids. Germline V gives CDR1 SQVTM, CDR2 ANQGSEA. The CDR3 region is CSVARQGRANEQFF. The CDR3 DNA sequence: TGCAGCGTGGCGCGGCAGGGGAGGGCCAATGAGCAGTTCTTC.

This clone was found many times. Here the CDR3 reads CASSETRTSGLSTDTQYF. CDR3 DNA: TGTGCCAGCAGTGAAACCAGGACTAGCGGGTTAAGCACAGATACGCAGTATTTT. This chain links TRBV6-1 with TRBJ2-3, with TRBD2 matching 11 bases. V trimming: 2 bases; J trimming: 0 bases; junction bases outside the gene matches: 7. Germline values: CDR1 MNHNS, CDR2 SASEGT. This CDR3 is built from 18 residues.

This clone was observed a handful of times. The chain couples TRBV19 to TRBJ2-1; 14 positions agree with TRBD2. Germline CDR1 and CDR2: LNHDA and SQIVND (reference sequence). Trimming took 2 bases from V and 2 from J; bases not matched to a gene: 5. This CDR3 is built from 18 residues. The CDR3 sequence: CASSIRRLAGGAYNEQFF. Here the CDR3 DNA reads TGTGCCAGTAGTATAAGACGACTAGCGGGAGGGGCCTACAATGAGCAGTTCTTC. Supplemented by reference TRBV19 and TRBJ2-1, the full variable domain reads DGGITQSPKYLFRKEGQNVTLSCEQNLNHDAMYWYRQDPGQGLRLIYYSQIVNDFQKGDIAEGYSVSREKKESFPLTVTSAQKNPTAFYLCASSIRRLAGGAYNEQFFGPGTRLTVL.

This sequence joins TRBV5-4 and TRBJ1-1, with D perhaps TRBD1 (6 bases). The CDR3 extends over 13 amino acids. Deletions cut 6 bases from V and 6 bases from J, with 15 bases between. Germline V gene sequence: CDR1 SGHNT, CDR2 YYREEE (reference sequence). CDR3 region: CASTNTGISEAFF. CDR3 nucleotides: TGTGCCAGCACCAACACAGGGATCTCTGAAGCTTTCTTT.

This clone was counted only a few times. The gene calls are TRBV7-2 and TRBJ2-7; 9 bases are shared with TRBD1. V lost 5 bases, J lost 2 bases, and 7 bases stayed unmatched. The CDR3 extends over 15 amino acids. Germline lookup yields CDR1 SGHTA and CDR2 FQGNSA. The CDR3 nucleotides are TGTGCCAGCAGCGGAACCGGGACAGGGCCCTACGAGCAGTACTTC. This encodes CASSGTGTGPYEQYF.

The CDR3 bases are TGTGCCAGCAGGGTCAGGGGGGTGAACACCGGGGAGCTGTTTTTT. Amino acids: CASRVRGVNTGELFF. The chain recombines TRBV27 with TRBJ2-2; tentative D call: TRBD1 (7 bases). The CDR3 length is 15 residues. The V end was cut by 6 bases, the J end by 1 base, with 12 bases between. Germline V gene data show CDR1 as MNHEY and CDR2 as SMNVEV (reference sequence).

This clone was recorded a few times. V is TRBV6-4 and J is TRBJ1-1, with no clear D. The CDR3 has 13 residues. Deletions cut 3 bases from V and 4 bases from J, with 9 bases between. Germline V gene data show CDR1 as MRHNA and CDR2 as SNTAGT. In nucleotides, the CDR3 is TGTGCCAGCAGTGAAAAGGAGGGCACTGAAGCTTTCTTT. Encoded protein: CASSEKEGTEAFF.

This chain connects TRBV5-1 to TRBJ1-6; 8 bases map to TRBD1. In germline, CDR1 is SGHRS, CDR2 YFSETQ. Trimming took 5 bases from V and 9 from J; bases not matched to a gene: 10. The CDR3 has 15 residues. CDR3 coding DNA: TGCGCCAGCAGTTCTAGGGGACAGGAAAGTTCACCCCTCCACTTT. Its translation: CASSSRGQESSPLHF. The full variable domain, with the rest looked up from reference TRBV5-1 and TRBJ1-6, is KAGVTQTPRYLIKTRGQQVTLSCSPISGHRSVSWYQQTPGQGLQFLFEYFSETQRNKGNFPGRFSGRQFSNSRSEMNVSTLELGDSALYLCASSSRGQESSPLHFGNGTRLTVT.

This clone came up a few times. The rearrangement uses TRBV28 and TRBJ2-1, with D tentatively TRBD2 (5 bases). Per germline, CDR1 MDHEN and CDR2 SYDVKM. This CDR3 region has 13 residues. V dropped 4 bases and J dropped 8 bases, with 12 bases sitting between them. This chain's CDR3 is CASSSNRRYEQFF. DNA for the CDR3: TGTGCCAGCAGTTCCAATCGGAGGTATGAGCAGTTCTTC.

The table lists this clone with a few counts. The chain carries TRBV2 and TRBJ2-2; TRBD2 agrees at 7 bases. V gave up 6 bases and J gave up 3 bases; unmatched junction bases: 4. CDR1 and CDR2 from the germline V gene are SNHLY and FYNNEI. This CDR3 contains 14 residues. The CDR3 bases are TGTGCCAGCAGGGCTAGCGGTTACACCGGGGAGCTGTTTTTT. Its protein is CASRASGYTGELFF.

The rearrangement uses TRBV5-1 and TRBJ2-5, with 11 bases lining up with TRBD2. The J segment lost 5 bases and the V segment lost 3 bases, leaving 3 bases of the junction unmatched. Looked up from germline, CDR1 is SGHRS and CDR2 is YFSETQ. This CDR3 has 14 amino acids. The CDR3 here is CASSWGLADETQYF. The CDR3 DNA is TGCGCCAGCAGCTGGGGACTAGCGGATGAGACCCAGTACTTC.

This chain links TRBV4-1 with TRBJ2-5; D is possibly TRBD2 (6 bases). This CDR3 region has 15 residues. Trimming took off 3 bases at V and 3 bases at J, with 14 bases between the two ends. Looked up from germline, CDR1 is MGHRA and CDR2 is YSYEKL. The CDR3 coding sequence is TGCGCCAGCAGCCAGGATCGGACTATAAAAGAGACCCAGTACTTC. Its translation is CASSQDRTIKETQYF.